This T cell receptor beta chain was retrieved from a study of technical replicates of blood from a few donors. V was cut by 6 bases and J by 5 bases, with 14 bases left in between. Germline V gene sequence: CDR1 KGHSH, CDR2 LQKENI. CDR3 length equals 14 residues. Assay: immunoSEQ multiplex PCR; the TCRdb copy retains only in-frame clones and omits some. Among around 53,000 clones, roughly 84% were seen once, and the ten largest hold about 5%. This sequence joins TRBV18 and TRBJ2-1; TRBD1 might be the D (5 bases). The sequence was collected from a human donor in good health. Some clones in this sample may be carry-over from other donors' samples. Material: PBMCs. The CDR3 sequence is CASSPSAGNNEQFF. CDR3 DNA sequence: TGTGCCAGCTCTCCCTCGGCAGGGAACAATGAGCAGTTCTTC.